Below are 22 T cell receptor beta chains sequenced from a single sample in a study of cytomegalovirus exposure and HLA in healthy donors. The PCR was carried out with 60 Vbeta primers and 13 Jbeta primers. Assay used: immunoSEQ multiplex PCR; TCRdb lists only in-frame clones, some missing. Here the sample spans 90,000 to 140,000 clones, 15% being singletons. The sequencing sample was made of PBMCs. The receptors derive from a female donor in good health and CMV-seronegative.

This clone was seen a handful of times. CDR3 amino acids: CASSTNSGITDTQYF. The CDR3, as DNA: TGTGCCAGCAGTACCAATAGCGGCATAACAGATACGCAGTATTTT. The J gene is TRBJ2-3, the V gene TRBV28; tentatively, D is TRBD2 (6 bases). V gave up 5 bases and J gave up 3 bases, with 15 bases separating them. This CDR3 comprises 15 residues. The germline V gene encodes CDR1 MDHEN and CDR2 SYDVKM.

This clone was detected a few times. The CDR3 spells CSVTGGPTYEQYF. For the CDR3, the DNA is TGCAGCGTGACAGGGGGGCCAACCTACGAGCAGTACTTC. The V gene is TRBV29-1, the J gene TRBJ2-7; TRBD1 matches 9 bases. The CDR3 contains 13 residues. Germline-derived CDR1 and CDR2 are SQVTM and ANQGSEA. The junction had 5 bases not matched to a gene; V was cut back by 6 bases and J by 2 bases.

The chain uses TRBV9 and TRBJ1-1; D is unresolved. The germline V gene encodes CDR1 SGDLS and CDR2 YYNGEE. Trimming took 2 bases from V and 0 from J, leaving 17 bases between them. This CDR3 region has 17 residues. The CDR3 nucleotides read TGTGCCAGCAGCGTGGGTTCCCAGGCGGGAGTGAACACTGAAGCTTTCTTT. This gives the protein CASSVGSQAGVNTEAFF.

CDR3 nucleotide sequence: TGTGCCAGCAGTTACGACAGCACCTTCTATGGCTACACCTTC. This translates into CASSYDSTFYGYTF. The chain links TRBV6-5 to TRBJ1-2; maybe TRBD1 (5 bases). V dropped 2 bases and J dropped 4 bases, with 11 bases sitting between them. Germline values: CDR1 MNHEY, CDR2 SVGAGI. This CDR3 is 14 amino acids long.

This sequence joins TRBV6-1 and TRBJ2-7; D ambiguous. This CDR3 has 14 residues. CDR1 is MNHNS and CDR2 is SASEGT in the germline V gene. The V end lost 1 base, the J end lost 3 bases, and 10 bases lay between the germline ends. The CDR3 bases are TGTGCCAGCAGTGAAGATCACAGAAGCTACGAGCAGTACTTC. Protein sequence: CASSEDHRSYEQYF.

V is TRBV2 and J is TRBJ2-2, with 14 bases that match TRBD2. The J segment lost 6 bases and the V segment lost 3 bases, leaving 6 bases of the junction unmatched. The CDR3 contains 17 residues. Germline lookup yields CDR1 SNHLY and CDR2 FYNNEI. The CDR3: CASSDRTSGGSSGELFF. In DNA form, the CDR3 reads TGTGCCAGCAGTGATCGGACTAGCGGGGGGAGTTCCGGGGAGCTGTTTTTT.

The gene calls are TRBV29-1 and TRBJ1-5; 10 positions match TRBD1. The length of the CDR3 is 13 residues. Trimming at V came to 6 bases and at J to 5 bases, leaving 4 bases not matched to a gene. The germline gives CDR1 SQVTM, CDR2 ANQGSEA. DNA for the CDR3: TGCAGCGTCGGACAGGGGGAAGATCAGCCCCAGCATTTT. Protein product: CSVGQGEDQPQHF.

This clone was seen more than once but under ten times. The chain has TRBV6-1 and TRBJ2-3, with D maybe TRBD2 (5 bases). Looked up from germline, CDR1 is MNHNS and CDR2 is SASEGT. This CDR3 is 13 amino acids long. Trimming pared 4 bases from V and 10 bases from J, leaving 15 bases between. The CDR3 is CASSGFRDSAQYF. CDR3 bases: TGTGCCAGCAGTGGTTTCCGGGATTCGGCGCAGTATTTT.

This chain uses TRBV5-1 with TRBJ1-1; D is perhaps TRBD1 (5 bases). Germline V gene lookup returns CDR1 SGHRS and CDR2 YFSETQ. The CDR3 covers 16 residues. Trimming left V 0 bases short and J 3 bases short, with 15 bases between. The chain's CDR3 is CASSLEEWAGYTEAFF. The CDR3 DNA sequence: TGCGCCAGCAGCTTGGAGGAGTGGGCAGGGTACACTGAAGCTTTCTTT. The complete variable domain, with remaining parts taken from reference TRBV5-1 and TRBJ1-1, reads KAGVTQTPRYLIKTRGQQVTLSCSPISGHRSVSWYQQTPGQGLQFLFEYFSETQRNKGNFPGRFSGRQFSNSRSEMNVSTLELGDSALYLCASSLEEWAGYTEAFFGQGTRLTVV.

This clone was seen only a few times. The V gene is TRBV6-1, the J gene TRBJ2-2, with 9 bases identical to TRBD1. Germline-derived CDR1 and CDR2 are MNHNS and SASEGT. Losses at the gene ends were 5 bases for V and 6 bases for J; bases not matched to a gene: 4. The CDR3 is made up of 14 amino acids. The CDR3 is CASSLDRGPGELFF. CDR3 in DNA: TGTGCCAGCAGTTTGGACAGGGGTCCCGGGGAGCTGTTTTTT.

The chain carries TRBV14 and TRBJ2-3; perhaps TRBD1 as D (5 bases). The germline V gene encodes CDR1 SGHDN and CDR2 FVKESK. The germline V and J ends were trimmed by 0 bases and 10 bases, with 11 bases remaining between them. This CDR3 region has 13 residues. The CDR3 DNA is TGTGCCAGCAGCCAAGAGAGGCAGGGTCCGCAGTATTTT. It yields the protein CASSQERQGPQYF.

The chain uses TRBV7-9 and TRBJ2-1, with 7 bases fitting TRBD2. Trimming took 5 bases from V and 9 from J; bases not matched to a gene: 10. This CDR3 contains 14 residues. Germline lookup yields CDR1 SEHNR and CDR2 FQNEAQ (reference sequence). Here the CDR3 DNA reads TGTGCCAGCAGCCAAGAATTTAGCGGGCGTGAGCAGTTCTTC. It is translated as CASSQEFSGREQFF.

The J gene is TRBJ2-3, the V gene TRBV2, with unresolved D. CDR1 is SNHLY and CDR2 is FYNNEI in the germline V gene. This CDR3 has 14 amino acids. Trimming cost V 3 bases and J 5 bases, with 12 bases left between them. The CDR3 loop is CASSDSPVQDTQYF. CDR3 bases: TGTGCCAGCAGTGATTCCCCTGTACAAGATACGCAGTATTTT.

The chain links TRBV10-1 to TRBJ2-7; TRBD1 agrees at 8 bases. The germline CDR1 and CDR2 sequences are WNHNN and SYGVQD (reference sequence). The CDR3 length is 17 residues. J gave up 7 bases and V 2 bases, and 16 bases lay outside the gene matches. For the CDR3, the DNA is TGCGCCAGCAGTGAGGGACCCCAGGGGGCCAGCGCGAGGGAGCAGTACTTC. Its protein is CASSEGPQGASAREQYF.

The CDR3 spells CASTGRGNYEQYF. In DNA, the CDR3 is TGTGCCAGCACGGGGAGGGGAAACTACGAGCAGTACTTC. The V gene is TRBV6-1, the J gene TRBJ2-7; 7 positions agree with TRBD2. CDR1 is MNHNS and CDR2 is SASEGT in the germline V gene. The CDR3 is made up of 13 amino acids. J gave up 3 bases and V 7 bases, and 6 bases lay outside the gene matches.

The CDR3 loop is CASNDNLGVSTEAFF. CDR3 nucleotide sequence: TGCGCCAGTAACGACAATTTAGGGGTTTCGACTGAAGCTTTCTTT. This chain uses TRBV5-1 with TRBJ1-1; a weak D match, TRBD1 (5 bases). V lost 8 bases to trimming and J lost 5 bases, with 22 bases between them. The CDR3 has 15 residues. Germline-derived CDR1 and CDR2 are SGHRS and YFSETQ.

This clone appeared a few times. V usage is TRBV10-3 and J usage is TRBJ2-5, with a tentative D call TRBD1 (6 bases). In germline, CDR1 is ENHRY, CDR2 SYGVKD. The CDR3 contains 16 residues. The V end was cut by 5 bases, the J end by 3 bases, with 19 bases between. The CDR3 spells CAISKDPGQTKETQYF. The CDR3 DNA sequence: TGTGCCATCAGTAAGGATCCAGGACAGACGAAAGAGACCCAGTACTTC.

This chain uses TRBV18 with TRBJ1-3; 11 nucleotides align to TRBD1. This CDR3 spans 16 amino acids. V dropped 3 bases and J dropped 3; count of bases not matched to a gene: 4. The germline CDR1 and CDR2 sequences are KGHSH and LQKENI. The CDR3 DNA follows: TGTGCCAGCTCACCTGGACAGGGGGCCAGTGGAAACACCATATATTTT. Residues: CASSPGQGASGNTIYF.

A single count supports this clone. The rearrangement links TRBV7-6 to TRBJ2-7; D perhaps matches TRBD1 (5 bases). Germline assignment: CDR1 SGHVS and CDR2 FNYEAQ. V lost 5 bases to trimming and J lost 5 bases, with 16 bases between them. The CDR3 covers 14 residues. CDR3: CASSPAQGVHEQYF. The CDR3 DNA is TGTGCCAGCAGCCCAGCGCAGGGTGTCCACGAGCAGTACTTC.

The rearrangement links TRBV4-1 to TRBJ2-7; 11 positions agree with TRBD2. The CDR3 loop spans 15 amino acids. V dropped 1 base and J dropped 6; count of bases not matched to a gene: 5. Germline assignment: CDR1 MGHRA and CDR2 YSYEKL. The CDR3 region has the DNA TGCGCCAGCAGCCAAGTAGCGGGGGGGCCCTCCGAGCAGTACTTC. Translated: CASSQVAGGPSEQYF.

This clone was seen only a few times. The V call is TRBV7-6, the J call TRBJ2-1; no clear D. The CDR3 has 15 residues. Germline lookup yields CDR1 SGHVS and CDR2 FNYEAQ. Trimming took off 2 bases at V and 6 bases at J, with 14 bases between the two ends. DNA for the CDR3: TGTGCCAGCAGCTTATCGGCATTAGCCGGCAATGAGCAGTTCTTC. This translates into CASSLSALAGNEQFF.

The chain uses TRBV19 and TRBJ1-2; 12 nucleotides align to TRBD1. After removal of 6 bases from V and 6 bases from J, the junction contained 5 bases not matched to a gene. CDR3 size: 14 residues. Germline V gene data show CDR1 as LNHDA and CDR2 as SQIVND (reference sequence). CDR3 protein: CASSSGQGANGYTF. The CDR3 DNA follows: TGTGCCAGTAGCTCGGGACAGGGGGCCAATGGCTACACCTTC.